The clone carrying this T cell receptor (beta chain) was found many times. The antigen remains unidentified. The CDR3 runs 13 residues. The V gene lost 2 bases and the J gene lost 6 bases, with 11 bases spanning the gap. The V gene's germline CDR1 is LGHNT and CDR2 FRNRAP. This sample was included in a study of naive and memory T cell subsets. Four PCR rounds used nested alpha and beta constant region primers plus the SP2 primer. TCRdb passed the 5' RACE reads through MiXCR, listing each CDR3 protein once. There are more than 45,000 distinct CDR3 sequences in the sample; about 7.2% occur only once, and 9% to 10% lies in the top ten. TCR cDNA received a 3' ligated oligonucleotide that carried a UMI. Adult healthy volunteers gave 2.5 ml peripheral blood for whole-blood RNA. Overall study findings and caveats: This RNA-based method may be sensitive to activation-related transcript changes.

The V gene is TRBV12-5, the J gene TRBJ2-7; D possibly corresponds to TRBD2 (6 bases). The TCR was taken from a male donor in good health. The CDR3 coding sequence is TGTGCTAGTGGTTTGTCGGGGACTCCCGAGCAGTACTTC. It encodes CASGLSGTPEQYF.